These T cell receptor beta chains were read from a single sample in a study of regulatory T cells in long-lasting Graves disease. TCRdb passed the multiplex PCR reads through MiXCR, listing each CDR3 protein once. Of over 450,000 distinct CDR3 sequences listed, about 12% are singletons. This same sample was also taken into another study, of T cells in Graves' hyperthyroidism and ophthalmopathy.

Sequencing used peripheral blood mononuclear cells (PBMCs), obtained at new diagnosis, from a patient treated with antithyroid drugs. These receptors all stem from a woman between 25 and 40 years old with Graves disease. The CDR3 runs from the conserved cysteine through the conserved F or W. Each record gives: D gene, J gene, V gene, clone size, CDR3 protein, CDR3 DNA. D genes are given only for firm matches. Clone sizes are given selectively: once, few, many, or a class where the clone is expanded.

NA TRBJ2-3 TRBV3-1 many CASSQDPLSGTSTDTQYF TGTGCCAGCAGCCAAGATCCCTTGTCTGGGACTAGCACAGATACGCAGTATTTT
NA TRBJ1-6 TRBV4-3 few CASSGTYYNSPLHF TGCGCCAGCAGCGGGACTTACTATAATTCACCCCTCCACTTT
NA TRBJ2-7 TRBV12-3/TRBV12-4 many CASSLSTLSYEQYF TGTGCCAGCAGTTTATCGACGCTCTCCTACGAGCAGTACTTC
NA TRBJ1-4 TRBV2 many CASSEAGKLFF TGTGCCAGCAGTGAAGCCGGAAAACTGTTTTTT
NA TRBJ2-2 TRBV2 many CASRRTVNTGELFF TGTGCCAGCAGGAGGACAGTAAACACCGGGGAGCTGTTTTTT
TRBD1 TRBJ2-7 TRBV9 many CASSVGTGNPIYEQYF TGTGCCAGCAGCGTGGGGACAGGGAACCCGATCTACGAGCAGTACTTC
NA TRBJ2-2 TRBV5-1 NA CASSERVAGNTGELFF TGCGCCAGCAGCGAGAGGGTGGCAGGGAACACCGGGGAGCTGTTTTTT
NA TRBJ2-3 TRBV11-1 many CASSLQDTQYF TGTGCCAGCAGCTTACAAGATACGCAGTATTTT
NA TRBJ2-3 TRBV6-5 many CASSYTTDTQYF TGTGCCAGCAGTTACACCACAGATACGCAGTATTTT
NA TRBJ2-7 TRBV19 many CASTGGLHEQYF TGTGCCAGTACTGGAGGCCTCCACGAGCAGTACTTC
NA TRBJ2-1 TRBV15 few CATSRDTRVYNEQFF TGTGCCACCAGCAGAGATACGAGGGTATACAATGAGCAGTTCTTC
NA TRBJ2-5 TRBV28 many CANSLSNNQETQYF TGTGCCAACAGTTTATCGAACAACCAAGAGACCCAGTACTTC
TRBD2 TRBJ2-5 TRBV28 NA CASSFPSGSRRGGTQYF TGTGCCAGCAGTTTTCCTAGCGGGAGTAGGCGGGGGGGGACCCAGTACTTC
TRBD2 TRBJ2-2 TRBV7-9 many CASSRTSFGGELFF TGTGCCAGCAGCCGGACTAGCTTTGGCGGGGAGCTGTTTTTT
TRBD1 TRBJ2-1 TRBV6-1 NA CASSYLGQGFGEQFF TGTGCCAGCAGTTACCTGGGACAGGGCTTTGGTGAGCAGTTCTTC
TRBD2 TRBJ2-5 TRBV28 many CASSSAGTGRETQYF TGTGCCAGCAGTTCAGCAGGGACCGGGAGGGAGACCCAGTACTTC
NA TRBJ2-7 TRBV28 NA CASPTGSFGNEQYF TGTGCCAGCCCGACGGGGAGCTTTGGCAACGAGCAGTACTTC
NA TRBJ2-7 TRBV24-1 many CATSEGRSYEQYF TGTGCCACCAGTGAGGGGCGGTCATACGAGCAGTACTTC
TRBD1 TRBJ1-1 TRBV30 many CAWSRDRGTEAFF TGTGCCTGGAGCCGGGACAGGGGCACTGAAGCTTTCTTT
NA TRBJ1-1 TRBV11-3 many CASSLRGEAFF TGTGCCAGCAGCCTCCGGGGAGAAGCTTTCTTT
NA TRBJ2-7 TRBV7-9 NA CASSSQTDSYEQYF TGTGCCAGCAGCTCTCAGACAGACTCCTACGAGCAGTACTTC
TRBD1 TRBJ1-2 TRBV12-3/TRBV12-4 many CASSQGQAVEGYTF TGTGCCAGCAGTCAGGGACAGGCGGTAGAAGGCTACACCTTC
NA TRBJ2-1 TRBV20-1 many CSATPPSSYNEQFF TGCAGTGCCACCCCTCCCAGCTCCTACAATGAGCAGTTCTTC
TRBD1 TRBJ2-1 TRBV30 NA CAWSVWTGWNEQFF TGTGCCTGGAGTGTCTGGACAGGGTGGAATGAGCAGTTCTTC